This entry concerns a single T cell receptor beta chain. Its antigen remains unknown. Germline V gene sequence: CDR1 SGHRS, CDR2 YFSETQ. The CDR3 is 16 amino acids. The J segment lost 0 bases and the V segment lost 3 bases, leaving 5 bases of the junction unmatched. These data come from a study of cytomegalovirus exposure and HLA in healthy donors. Study information: Earlier, 110 million or so unique TCR beta sequences were recovered from approximately 180 million T cells by an analysis. Study observations and caveats: The study flagged fewer than 200 TCR beta chains as cytomegalovirus-associated. Several of the most significant clusters appeared linked to common viral pathogens, based on a later analysis. Associated with HLA alleles at 0.05 false discovery rate in a later analysis were approximately 17,000 TCR beta sequences.

Primers for the PCR totalled 60 Vbeta and 13 Jbeta. Measured with immunoSEQ multiplex PCR; TCRdb has only the in-frame clones, and not every one. The sample yields over 150,000 clones, roughly four fifths seen once. The source material was PBMCs. This clonotype was sampled from a man between 18 and 29 years old in good health and CMV-seronegative. The rearrangement links TRBV5-1 to TRBJ2-3; 9 nucleotides agree with TRBD2. In DNA form, the CDR3 reads TGCGCCAGCAGCTATACTAGCGGGTCTAGCACAGATACGCAGTATTTT. Translating it yields CASSYTSGSSTDTQYF.